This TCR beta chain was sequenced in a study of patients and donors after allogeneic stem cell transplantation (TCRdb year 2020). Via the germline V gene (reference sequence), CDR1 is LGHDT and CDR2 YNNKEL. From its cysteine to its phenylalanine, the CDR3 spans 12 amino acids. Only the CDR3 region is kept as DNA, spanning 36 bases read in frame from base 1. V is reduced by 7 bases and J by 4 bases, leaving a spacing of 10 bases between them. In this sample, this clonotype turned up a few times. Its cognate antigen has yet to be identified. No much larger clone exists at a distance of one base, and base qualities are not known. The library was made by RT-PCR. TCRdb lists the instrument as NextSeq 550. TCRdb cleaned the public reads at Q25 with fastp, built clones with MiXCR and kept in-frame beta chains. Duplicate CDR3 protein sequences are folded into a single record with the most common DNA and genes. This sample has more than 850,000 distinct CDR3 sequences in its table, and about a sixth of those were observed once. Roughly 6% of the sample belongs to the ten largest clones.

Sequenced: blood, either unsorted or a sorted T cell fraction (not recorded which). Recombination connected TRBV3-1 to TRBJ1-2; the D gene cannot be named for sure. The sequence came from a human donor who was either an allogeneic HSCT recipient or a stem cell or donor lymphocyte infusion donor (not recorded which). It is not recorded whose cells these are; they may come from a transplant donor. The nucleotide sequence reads TGTGCCAGCAATAAGGGTCCCTATGGCTACACCTTC. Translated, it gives CASNKGPYGYTF.